This entry is about one T cell receptor beta chain. The antigen is unknown. The data derive from a study of shared clonotypes between healthy human individuals. Findings and caveats of the study: Clonotypes that were shared across a handful of donors made up around 5% of naive CD4 clonotypes. As a rule, naive subsets had a larger estimated richness than memory subsets. Clonotype sharing levels among donors were expected to vary with sequencing depth.

Clones were read by immunoSEQ multiplex PCR, and TCRdb kept only the in-frame ones, dropping some. The sample holds millions of clones; approximately 95% are singletons and the top ten take 1% to 1.3%. CDR3 length: 14 amino acids. Trimming stripped 6 bases from V and 5 bases from J, with 15 bases between. The germline V gene encodes CDR1 MNHEY and CDR2 SMNVEV (reference sequence). Positive CCR7 selection of CD45RO-negative cells yielded the naive CD8 cells, and terminally differentiated effector memory CD45RA+ cells were excluded. This TCR came from a man between 18 and 29 years old in good health. The V gene is TRBV27, the J gene TRBJ2-3, with D unresolved. Sequenced input: naive CD8+ T cells sorted from blood. DNA of the CDR3: TGTGCCAGCAGGGACGGAGACTTGTTAGATACGCAGTATTTT. Its protein is CASRDGDLLDTQYF.